The 30 T cell receptor beta chains presented below share a single source sample, sequenced in a study of vaccination and CD4 T cells after COVID-19. Treatment here: roughly 11-day PBMC culture with coronavirus spike peptide pools or control peptides (ViraFEST assay). These receptors have no known antigen. The Oncomine TCR Beta short-read assay was applied to DNA of cultured CD4+ T cells. MiXCR, run by TCRdb on the PCR reads, gives a single entry per CDR3 protein. The table shows about 25,000 distinct CDR3 sequences, with more than 40% occurring only once. Sequenced sample: CD4+ T cells from blood, cultured in vitro. These receptors came from a human donor who had recovered from COVID-19.

In this sample, this clonotype turned up a few times. The V gene is TRBV7-9, the J gene TRBJ1-3; 7 positions agree with TRBD1. CDR1 is SEHNR and CDR2 is FQNEAQ in the germline V gene (reference sequence). The CDR3 spans 16 residues. Trimming cost V 3 bases and J 0 bases; bases outside gene matches: 5. The CDR3 DNA reads TGTGCCAGCAGCTTTAAGGGGGCGAGCTCTGGAAACACCATATATTTT. As protein: CASSFKGASSGNTIYF.

The chain carries TRBV6-5 and TRBJ1-2, with D possibly being TRBD1 (5 bases). Germline CDR1 and CDR2: MNHEY and SVGAGI. V was clipped by 2 bases and J by 5 bases, with 12 bases between them. The CDR3 has 14 residues. In DNA form, the CDR3 reads TGTGCCAGCAGTTACAGGGCAGGGATGTATGGCTACACCTTC. Translating it yields CASSYRAGMYGYTF.

This chain uses TRBV18 with TRBJ1-5; D not certain. The germline V and J ends were trimmed by 9 bases and 2 bases, with 20 bases remaining between them. This CDR3 is built from 16 residues. Germline CDR1 KGHSH, CDR2 LQKENI. The CDR3 DNA follows: TGTGCCAGTACCGTATCGGCGTTGGTGGGCAATCAGCCCCAGCATTTT. Translation: CASTVSALVGNQPQHF.

This clonotype was recorded a few times. This rearrangement joins TRBV24-1 to TRBJ2-3; possibly TRBD2 for D (6 bases). Germline V gene lookup returns CDR1 KGHDR and CDR2 SFDVKD. The CDR3 is 15 residues long. Deletions cut 9 bases from V and 1 base from J, with 16 bases between. The CDR3 region has the DNA TGTGCCACCGGGGGGTCCAGCGGGCGCACAGATACGCAGTATTTT. It yields the protein CATGGSSGRTDTQYF.

The chain combines TRBV6-1 with TRBJ2-5; 7 bases fit TRBD2. The CDR3 has 14 amino acids. Looked up from germline, CDR1 is MNHNS and CDR2 is SASEGT. Trimming took 7 bases from V and 0 from J; bases not matched to a gene: 5. The CDR3 DNA reads TGTGCCAGCAACCTGGGGGGGGACCAAGAGACCCAGTACTTC. Encoded protein: CASNLGGDQETQYF.

The chain uses TRBV6-1 and TRBJ2-2; TRBD1 agrees at 10 bases. CDR3 length: 14 residues. With V trimmed by 5 bases and J by 4 bases, 1 base remained unmatched. Germline V gives CDR1 MNHNS, CDR2 SASEGT. The CDR3 sequence is CASSRTGGTGELFF. CDR3 bases: TGTGCCAGCAGTCGGACAGGGGGCACCGGGGAGCTGTTTTTT.

This chain uses TRBV5-1 with TRBJ1-1, with TRBD1 as a possible D gene (5 bases). V was pared by 6 bases and J by 2 bases, with 14 bases between. The CDR3 has 14 amino acids. The germline V gene encodes CDR1 SGHRS and CDR2 YFSETQ. The CDR3 bases are TGCGCCAGCACAGGGTGGGACTCAAACACTGAAGCTTTCTTT. Amino acid sequence: CASTGWDSNTEAFF.

This clonotype occurred a few times. The chain combines TRBV2 with TRBJ1-5; 7 bases are shared with TRBD1. CDR1 is SNHLY, CDR2 FYNNEI, per germline. The trim removed 9 bases at V and 5 bases at J, leaving 10 bases unmatched. The CDR3 has 14 amino acids. The CDR3, as DNA: TGTGCCAGTATTACGGACAGGTTTGATCAGCCCCAGCATTTT. Protein: CASITDRFDQPQHF.

In its sample, this clonotype was seen once. As DNA, the CDR3 is TGTGCCAGCTCACCGGGACAGGCAGAGACCCAGTACTTC. This sequence encodes CASSPGQAETQYF. The V gene is TRBV18, the J gene TRBJ2-5; 8 positions agree with TRBD1. Per germline, CDR1 KGHSH and CDR2 LQKENI. The CDR3 consists of 13 residues. Germline trimming cut 3 bases from V and 4 bases from J; bases unmatched to any gene: 1.

The chain uses TRBV7-3 and TRBJ2-3; 12 bases are a match to TRBD2. Trimming cost V 4 bases and J 1 base; bases outside gene matches: 3. CDR1 is SGHTA and CDR2 is FQGTGA in the germline V gene. This CDR3 is built from 16 residues. DNA for the CDR3: TGTGCCAGCAGCTCCAGACTAGCGGGAGGCACAGATACGCAGTATTTT. Translation gives CASSSRLAGGTDTQYF.

This clonotype has just a few counts. The rearrangement joins TRBV2 to TRBJ2-5; no firm D call. The CDR3 runs 13 residues. The V gene's germline CDR1 is SNHLY and CDR2 FYNNEI. V lost 4 bases, J lost 4 bases, and 10 bases lay in between. The CDR3 protein is CASSGSESETQYF. CDR3 nucleotide sequence: TGTGCCAGCAGTGGGTCAGAATCAGAGACCCAGTACTTC.

This clonotype was counted a few times. CDR3 nucleotides: TGTGCCAGCAGCGCGACAGGGCTGGAGCAGTACTTC. Its translation: CASSATGLEQYF. This sequence joins TRBV5-5 and TRBJ2-7; 7 nucleotides agree with TRBD1. This CDR3 has 12 amino acids. The V gene end was trimmed by 4 bases and the J gene end by 7 bases; junction bases not matched to a gene: 5. Per the germline V gene, CDR1 is SGHKS and CDR2 is YYEKEE (reference sequence). The entire variable domain, with the rest obtained from reference TRBV5-5 and TRBJ2-7, is as follows: DAGVTQSPTHLIKTRGQQVTLRCSPISGHKSVSWYQQVLGQGPQFIFQYYEKEERGRGNFPDRFSARQFPNYSSELNVNALLLGDSALYLCASSATGLEQYFGPGTRLTVT.

This clonotype was observed a handful of times. The J gene is TRBJ2-7, the V gene TRBV24-1; 7 nucleotides agree with TRBD2. The junction had 18 bases not matched to a gene; V was cut back by 8 bases and J by 3 bases. Germline-derived CDR1 and CDR2 are KGHDR and SFDVKD. The CDR3 totals 17 residues. CDR3 in amino acids: CATKREPRVKIFYEQYF. In DNA, the CDR3 is TGTGCCACCAAGCGGGAACCGAGGGTGAAAATTTTCTACGAGCAGTACTTC.

The chain uses TRBV7-9 and TRBJ1-2; 7 positions match TRBD1. CDR3 length: 14 amino acids. V shed 5 bases, J shed 6 bases, and the junction held 9 bases outside the gene matches. The germline V gene encodes CDR1 SEHNR and CDR2 FQNEAQ (reference sequence). CDR3 in amino acids: CASSLQGPGNGYTF. The CDR3 DNA reads TGTGCCAGCAGCCTACAGGGGCCAGGGAATGGCTACACCTTC.

This clonotype was seen more than once but under ten times. The J gene is TRBJ1-2, the V gene TRBV20-1; 8 bases line up with TRBD1. Germline V gives CDR1 DFQATT, CDR2 SNEGSKA (reference sequence). CDR3 length: 12 residues. The V gene end was trimmed by 6 bases and the J gene end by 2 bases; junction bases not matched to a gene: 2. The CDR3 sequence: CSARQGNYGYTF. CDR3 DNA sequence: TGCAGTGCCAGACAGGGGAACTATGGCTACACCTTC.

The V and J genes are TRBV11-2 and TRBJ1-1; D not resolved. Deletions cut 9 bases from V and 4 bases from J, with 9 bases between. The CDR3 spans 11 residues. CDR1 and CDR2 (germline): SGHAT, FQNNGV. In DNA, the CDR3 is TGTGCCAGTAGCCAATCCACTGAAGCTTTCTTT. It translates to CASSQSTEAFF. The full variable domain, its missing parts supplied by reference TRBV11-2 and TRBJ1-1, is EAGVAQSPRYKIIEKRQSVAFWCNPISGHATLYWYQQILGQGPKLLIQFQNNGVVDDSQLPKDRFSAERLKGVDSTLKIQPAKLEDSAVYLCASSQSTEAFFGQGTRLTVV.

This clonotype has more than one count but fewer than ten. The chain is built from TRBV4-1 and TRBJ1-1, with TRBD1 matching over 7 bases. J was trimmed by 2 bases and V by 0 bases; bases with no gene match: 9. This CDR3 comprises 17 residues. The germline gives CDR1 MGHRA, CDR2 YSYEKL. The CDR3 nucleotides read TGCGCCAGCAGCCAAGATCACGGGACAGAGGCTAACACTGAAGCTTTCTTT. Protein product: CASSQDHGTEANTEAFF.

The chain has TRBV18 and TRBJ1-6, with 8 nucleotides matching TRBD1. This CDR3 region has 15 residues. The junction had 7 bases not matched to a gene; V was cut back by 4 bases and J by 8 bases. Germline V gene data show CDR1 as KGHSH and CDR2 as LQKENI. The CDR3 DNA follows: TGTGCCAGCTCACATGCAGGGGGCGAGGATTCACCCCTCCACTTT. This encodes CASSHAGGEDSPLHF.

This clonotype was seen more than once but under ten times. The V call is TRBV15, the J call TRBJ1-5; D unclear. Trimming stripped 3 bases from V and 6 bases from J, with 12 bases between. CDR1 LNHNV and CDR2 YYDKDF come from the germline V gene (reference sequence). The CDR3 is made up of 14 amino acids. DNA of the CDR3: TGTGCCACCAGCAGCCCTTCCCCGAGTCAGCCCCAGCATTTT. Translation: CATSSPSPSQPQHF. Drawing the rest from reference TRBV15 and TRBJ1-5, the complete variable domain is DAMVIQNPRYQVTQFGKPVTLSCSQTLNHNVMYWYQQKSSQAPKLLFHYYDKDFNNEADTPDNFQSRRPNTSFCFLDIRSPGLGDTAMYLCATSSPSPSQPQHFGDGTRLSIL.

The rearrangement uses TRBV7-3 and TRBJ2-2; D possibly corresponds to TRBD1 (5 bases). The CDR3 contains 13 residues. CDR1 and CDR2 (germline): SGHTA, FQGTGA. V dropped 6 bases and J dropped 4 bases, with 9 bases sitting between them. The CDR3 is CASSPRGTGELFF. DNA of the CDR3: TGTGCCAGCAGTCCTAGGGGCACCGGGGAGCTGTTTTTT.

The gene calls are TRBV29-1 and TRBJ2-5; no definite D call. The CDR3 is made up of 14 amino acids. Germline V gene data show CDR1 as SQVTM and CDR2 as ANQGSEA. The V end lost 5 bases, the J end lost 1 base, and 14 bases lay between the germline ends. The CDR3 region has the DNA TGCAGCGTTTATTTTTTGATAGCCCAAGAGACCCAGTACTTC. It is translated as CSVYFLIAQETQYF.

The chain has TRBV15 and TRBJ2-2, with D perhaps assigned TRBD1 or TRBD2 (5 bases each). Trimming stripped 3 bases from V and 4 bases from J, with 15 bases between. In germline, CDR1 is LNHNV, CDR2 YYDKDF (reference sequence). The CDR3 is made up of 16 amino acids. This CDR3 reads CATSRDRDLVTGELFF. In DNA form, the CDR3 reads TGTGCCACCAGCAGGGACCGGGACCTGGTCACCGGGGAGCTGTTTTTT.

This chain connects TRBV2 to TRBJ1-2; D unclear. V shed 4 bases and J shed 8 bases, with 5 bases lying between them. This CDR3 has 10 residues. The germline V gene has CDR1 SNHLY and CDR2 FYNNEI. This CDR3 reads CASSVTGYTF. The CDR3 DNA follows: TGTGCCAGCAGTGTGACCGGCTACACCTTC.

In this sample, this clonotype turned up a few times. The rearrangement links TRBV10-1 to TRBJ2-1, with no clear D. Trimming shortened V by 4 bases and J by 7 bases, and 14 bases separated the two germline ends. Per germline, CDR1 WNHNN and CDR2 SYGVQD (reference sequence). The CDR3 loop spans 14 amino acids. CDR3 residues: CASSGPPLYNEQFF. CDR3 nucleotides: TGCGCCAGCAGTGGGCCCCCCCTATATAATGAGCAGTTCTTC.

CDR3 DNA: TGTGCCAGCAGCCACGCCGGGACTCAGGTAGCCGGGGAGCTGTTTTTT. It yields the protein CASSHAGTQVAGELFF. The gene calls are TRBV7-9 and TRBJ2-2; maybe TRBD2 (6 bases). Germline V CDR1 and CDR2: SEHNR, FQNEAQ (reference sequence). There are 16 residues in the CDR3. Deletions cut 5 bases from V and 6 bases from J, with 19 bases between.

V usage is TRBV20-1 and J usage is TRBJ2-3; 7 bases fit TRBD2. With 0 bases clipped from V and 2 bases from J, the junction kept 8 bases outside the gene matches. From germline, CDR1 is DFQATT and CDR2 SNEGSKA (reference sequence). The CDR3 spans 16 residues. CDR3 coding DNA: TGCAGTGCTAGAGATATCCTACGGGGGGTCACAGATACGCAGTATTTT. It codes for CSARDILRGVTDTQYF.

The chain links TRBV2 to TRBJ2-2; perhaps TRBD1 as D (5 bases). Germline V lookup: CDR1 SNHLY, CDR2 FYNNEI. The ends were cut back, 4 bases at V and 1 base at J, with 7 bases in the middle. The CDR3 has 14 amino acids. CDR3 loop: CASSGQGNTGELFF. DNA of the CDR3: TGTGCCAGCAGTGGGCAGGGGAACACCGGGGAGCTGTTTTTT.

The V call is TRBV2, the J call TRBJ1-6; 10 bases map to TRBD1. Germline V CDR1 and CDR2: SNHLY, FYNNEI. The CDR3 covers 14 residues. V was pared by 6 bases and J by 8 bases, with 4 bases of the junction left unmatched. For the CDR3, the DNA is TGTGCCAGCAGAAAGACAGGGGGCTATTCACCCCTCCACTTT. The encoded protein is CASRKTGGYSPLHF.

This clonotype was counted only a few times. The V and J genes are TRBV20-1 and TRBJ2-1, with D unresolved. Trimming took 3 bases from V and 5 from J, leaving 5 bases between them. The CDR3 is 11 residues long. Looked up from germline, CDR1 is DFQATT and CDR2 is SNEGSKA (reference sequence). CDR3 DNA sequence: TGCAGTGCTAGTCAGGACAATGAGCAGTTCTTC. It codes for CSASQDNEQFF.

The J gene is TRBJ2-7, the V gene TRBV11-2, with 7 nucleotides matching TRBD2. The germline V gene encodes CDR1 SGHAT and CDR2 FQNNGV. CDR3 length: 16 residues. V gave up 2 bases and J gave up 4 bases; unmatched junction bases: 11. The CDR3 coding sequence is TGTGCCAGCAGCTTACTCCAACGGGGAGGGATATACGAGCAGTACTTC. Its translation: CASSLLQRGGIYEQYF.